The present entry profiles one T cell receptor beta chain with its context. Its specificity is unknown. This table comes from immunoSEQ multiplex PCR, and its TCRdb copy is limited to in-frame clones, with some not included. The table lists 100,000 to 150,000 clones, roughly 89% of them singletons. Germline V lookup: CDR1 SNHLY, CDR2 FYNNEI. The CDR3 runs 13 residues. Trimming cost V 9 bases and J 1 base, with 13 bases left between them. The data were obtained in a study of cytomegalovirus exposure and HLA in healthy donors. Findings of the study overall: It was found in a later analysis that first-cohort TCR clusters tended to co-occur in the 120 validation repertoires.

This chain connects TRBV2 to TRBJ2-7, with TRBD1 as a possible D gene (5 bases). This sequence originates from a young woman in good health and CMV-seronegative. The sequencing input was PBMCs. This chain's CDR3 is CARRDSQSYEQYF. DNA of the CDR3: TGTGCCAGGAGAGACAGTCAATCCTACGAGCAGTACTTC.